The clone carrying this TCR beta chain was observed a handful of times. Its matching antigen is unknown. This entry belongs to a study of blood T cells in healthy people across ages. The people who gave samples were healthy Caucasians from Russia, aged about 6 to 95. The study's findings and limits: Significant beta diversity loss was already apparent by age roughly 38, declining roughly linearly. In the absence of known donor CMV status, changes in expanded clonotypes were possibly confounded.

Germline loops: CDR1 SGHTA, CDR2 FQGNSA. This CDR3 is built from 15 residues. V lost 4 bases, J lost 8 bases, and 20 bases lay in between. PCR was performed a second time for about 7 to 12 cycles using a sample-barcoded 5' primer and a J-beta primer mix. Each cDNA was tagged by a template-switch adaptor containing 12 random nucleotides. TCRdb ran MiXCR on the 5' RACE reads and lists one entry per CDR3 protein. Of about 630,000 distinct CDR3 sequences listed, under 25% were seen once; the top ten hold more than 3%. The material sequenced was blood. The TCR was taken from a man in his 70s in good health. This chain connects TRBV7-2 to TRBJ2-5, with D tentatively TRBD1 (6 bases). CDR3 coding DNA: TGTGCCAGCAGCTCCACCTCTTTTCAGGGGAAAACCCAGTACTTC. As protein: CASSSTSFQGKTQYF. Variable domain in full (rest from reference TRBV7-2 and TRBJ2-5): GAGVSQSPSNKVTEKGKDVELRCDPISGHTALYWYRQSLGQGLEFLIYFQGNSAPDKSGLPSDRFSAERTGGSVSTLTIQRTQQEDSAVYLCASSSTSFQGKTQYFGPGTRLLVL.